This T cell receptor (beta chain) was sequenced for a study of blood T cell repertoires in COVID-19 (dated by TCRdb to 2020 to 2022). Looking at the study overall: Samples covering the acute and convalescent phases of COVID-19 were provided by collaborators in the United States, Italy and Spain. HLA class I and class II types, where available, came from metadata supplied by the sample provider rather than from assay-based typing. The dataset comprised deeply sampled blood TCRbeta repertoires from subjects exposed to, actively infected with, or recovered from COVID-19. The repertoires were made available in a free public database intended to serve as a resource for research on the immune response to SARS-CoV-2. A de-identified subject ID, COVID-19 status, age in years and sex were almost always included in the sample metadata. The samples were drawn from the first 160 participants of the ongoing ImmuneRACE study and from some 1,300 subjects provided by 6 global collaborators. The material from the prospective study consisted of cDNA or gDNA derived from T cells, B-cell-depleted T cells, or PBMCs. Overall study outcomes, separate from this receptor: The amount of clinical and demographic metadata varied by source and participant and was provided uncurated.

The sample holds one count of this clone. Its antigen specificity is not known. No base-level quality is on record; no much larger clone is a single base apart. Another Seattle source contributed samples from volunteer blood donors who had recovered from COVID-19. Each collaborating institution followed its own protocols to collect whole blood in K2EDTA tubes. For TCRbeta analysis, collaborators shipped samples in one of three forms: frozen whole blood, isolated PBMCs, or DNA extracted from either of those sample types. TCRbeta CDR3 regions were amplified from genomic DNA using the immunoSEQ Assay, a bias-controlled multiplex PCR. On the authors' methods: Nucleated cell counts per sample were estimated from amplification of reference gene primers within the assay. Sequence reads were collapsed and filtered to measure the absolute abundance of every unique TCRbeta CDR3 rearrangement. Productive Simpson clonality was computed per sample as the square root of Simpson's diversity index over productive rearrangements. As stored in TCRdb, this immuneACCESS dataset retains in-frame rearrangements with V and J assigned. A fraction of the clones does not appear; measured against another copy, unresolved V genes explain less than half of the discrepancy, and the remainder lacks a known reason. The D gene and trimming were derived from the DNA, and the V and J assignments and clone size from that table. This sample gives about 220,000 clones in total; about 85% of them show up just once. 2.9% of the sample belongs to the ten largest clones.

The TCR sequence derives from a man aged 45-60 years who had recovered from COVID-19. The sequencing sample was made of peripheral blood.

The sequenced DNA: TGTGCCAGCTGCAGGCAGGGAACTGAAGCTTTCTTT. Its translation reads: CASCRQGTEAFF. The rearrangement combines TRBV6-1 with TRBJ1-1; TRBD1 might be the D gene, on 5 matching bases. V drops 8 bases and J drops 5 bases, leaving 12 bases in between. CDR1 and CDR2, looked up from the germline V gene, are MNHNS and SASEGT. The cysteine opens and the phenylalanine closes a CDR3 of 12 amino acids. The only DNA kept is the CDR3, 36 bases in frame from the first base.